This T cell receptor (beta chain) was sequenced for a study of cytomegalovirus exposure and HLA in healthy donors. In the study overall: In an earlier analysis, 90 million to 120 million unique TCR beta sequences were found from some 170 million T cells. The study's findings and limits: Versus the approximately 720-donor mean, an Asian-associated ancestry cluster reportedly showed fewer N-insertions in a later analysis. In an earlier analysis, about 90% or about 30%: the productive usage of most TCR beta V segments.

Vbeta (60) and Jbeta (13) primers were used in the PCR. Sequenced by immunoSEQ multiplex PCR; TCRdb stores in-frame clones only, minus some. The listing contains roughly 110,000 clones. About this clone itself: Its antigen is unidentified.

This CDR3 is built from 11 residues. The germline CDR1 and CDR2 sequences are GTSNPN and SVGIG (reference sequence). V lost 5 bases to trimming and J lost 3 bases; unmatched junction nucleotides: 1. The chain links TRBV30 to TRBJ2-7; 7 nucleotides agree with TRBD1. The TCR sequence derives from a man aged 35-49 years in good health and CMV-seropositive. The sequenced sample consisted of PBMCs. This CDR3 is CAWAGGYEQYF. As DNA, the CDR3 is TGTGCCTGGGCAGGGGGCTACGAGCAGTACTTC. Complete variable domain (other parts from reference TRBV30 and TRBJ2-7): SQTIHQWPATLVQPVGSPLSLECTVEGTSNPNLYWYRQAAGRGLQLLFYSVGIGQISSEVPQNLSASRPQDRQFILSSKKLLLSDSGFYLCAWAGGYEQYFGPGTRLTVT.